This section outlines one TCR beta chain sequence together with its context. Its antigen is not known. Profiled with immunoSEQ multiplex PCR; TCRdb holds only in-frame clones, not every one. The repertoire consists of about 68,000 clones, with roughly 85% occurring once and the leading ten covering roughly a tenth. The CDR3 is made up of 16 amino acids. Germline CDR1 and CDR2: SGHTA and FQGTGA. Trimming removed 5 bases from V and 6 bases from J; junction bases left unmatched: 10. The data are from a study of OX40 agonist ivuxolimab in advanced cancers. As for the study in general: Six ivuxolimab dose levels, 0.01 to 10 mg/kg, were given intravenously every 2 weeks. Regarding the study as a whole: The 0.1-3.0 mg/kg partial responders had among the lowest clonal expansion.

The receptor comes from an adult with an advanced solid tumor such as melanoma, head and neck, liver or kidney cancer. This sequence joins TRBV7-3 and TRBJ2-3; 11 bases are shared with TRBD2. This specimen was CD4+ or CD8+ T cells sorted from blood, taken in a trial of the OX40 agonist ivuxolimab. CDR3 amino acids: CASSPDPSGGRDTQYF. CDR3 in DNA: TGTGCCAGCAGCCCCGACCCTAGCGGGGGGAGGGATACGCAGTATTTT.